This T cell receptor (beta chain) was sequenced during a study of OX40 agonist ivuxolimab in advanced cancers. The wider study: Partial responses occurred in Three dose-escalation patients, one with hepatocellular carcinoma and two with cutaneous melanoma.

Assay used: immunoSEQ multiplex PCR; TCRdb lists only in-frame clones, some missing. The sample shows tens of thousands of clones, 85% to 90% of them seen only once. Cycle 7 day 1, cycle 4 day 1, and baseline were the timepoints at which blood was sampled. The CDR3 spans 14 residues. Between the trimmed V and J ends, which lost 3 bases and 5 bases, there was a span of 14 bases. Germline CDR1 LNHDA, CDR2 SQIVND (reference sequence). The receptor was isolated from an adult with an advanced solid tumor such as melanoma, head and neck, liver or kidney cancer. This specimen consisted of CD4+ or CD8+ T cells sorted from blood, obtained in a trial of the OX40 agonist ivuxolimab. This chain joins TRBV19 and TRBJ2-7, with no clear D. CDR3 protein: CASSINPGYDEQYF. The CDR3 DNA reads TGTGCCAGTAGTATTAACCCCGGATATGACGAGCAGTACTTC.